What follows are 32 T cell receptor beta chains derived from one specimen sequenced in a study of T cells in localized non-small cell lung cancer. Profiling relied on immunoSEQ multiplex PCR, and the TCRdb table lists in-frame clones only, not all of them. The sample lists fewer than 8,000 clones; about 44% were seen once. The material sequenced was lymph node tissue, taken before any cancer treatment. Receptors originate from a man aged 40 to 70 with stage I lung adenocarcinoma.

The chain employs TRBV1 and TRBJ2-5; TRBD1, the table's D call, was not compared with the DNA. TRBV1 is noted as a pseudogene. The CDR3 length is 16 residues. This CDR3 is CASSQLPGQGAETQYF. CDR3 DNA: TGCGCCAGCAGCCAGCTTCCGGGACAGGGGGCAGAGACCCAGTACTTC.

This clone was observed a handful of times. The chain links TRBV15 to TRBJ2-3; perhaps TRBD2 as D (5 bases). Trimming took off 2 bases at V and 3 bases at J, with 9 bases between the two ends. The V gene's germline CDR1 is LNHNV and CDR2 YYDKDF (reference sequence). There are 14 residues in the CDR3. The CDR3, as DNA: TGTGCCACCAGCAGAAGGGAGTTAACAGATACGCAGTATTTT. It yields the protein CATSRRELTDTQYF.

V and J are TRBV6-8 and TRBJ1-5; D may be TRBD1 (5 bases). V was shortened by 7 bases and J by 2 bases, with 15 bases between the two germline ends. Germline V gives CDR1 MNHGY, CDR2 SAAAGT. This CDR3 is built from 15 residues. The CDR3 reads CASTFGGTGNQPQHF. In DNA form, the CDR3 reads TGTGCCAGCACATTTGGGGGGACGGGCAATCAGCCCCAGCATTTT.

This clone was counted a few times. This chain connects TRBV6-8 to TRBJ2-7, with TRBD1 as a possible D gene (5 bases). The length of the CDR3 is 16 residues. V lost 0 bases to trimming and J lost 2 bases, with 14 bases between them. The germline CDR1 and CDR2 sequences are MNHGY and SAAAGT. In DNA form, the CDR3 reads TGTGCCAGCAGTTACTCGATCGACAGTGGGCCCTACGAGCAGTACTTC. This codes for CASSYSIDSGPYEQYF.

J is TRBJ1-5 and V is TRBV19, with a tentative D call TRBD1 (6 bases). Trimming removed 3 bases from V and 0 bases from J, with 15 bases in between. CDR1 is LNHDA, CDR2 SQIVND, per germline (reference sequence). This CDR3 spans 17 amino acids. CDR3 residues: CASSISWGAYSNQPQHF. DNA of the CDR3: TGTGCCAGTAGTATCTCTTGGGGGGCTTATAGCAATCAGCCCCAGCATTTT.

The chain uses TRBV10-3 and TRBJ1-6, with D possibly TRBD1 on 6 matching bases. Germline V lookup: CDR1 ENHRY, CDR2 SYGVKD. The CDR3 is made up of 14 amino acids. Trimming shortened V by 2 bases and J by 6 bases, and 8 bases separated the two germline ends. The CDR3 coding sequence is TGTGCCATCAGTGAGGGGGGCCCTAATTCACCCCTCCACTTT. Translation: CAISEGGPNSPLHF.

This chain connects TRBV28 to TRBJ1-1, with 7 bases aligning to TRBD1. V lost 10 bases, J lost 0 bases, and 8 bases stayed unmatched. Germline V lookup: CDR1 MDHEN, CDR2 SYDVKM. The CDR3 runs to 14 residues. CDR3 sequence: CATPSGTVNTEAFF. The CDR3 nucleotides read TGTGCCACCCCTTCCGGGACAGTGAACACTGAAGCTTTCTTT.

The CDR3 loop reads CAISEQWADTQYF. The CDR3 bases are TGTGCCATCAGTGAGCAATGGGCAGATACGCAGTATTTT. The chain uses TRBV10-3 and TRBJ2-3, with D unclear. V was pared by 2 bases and J by 4 bases, with 7 bases between. The CDR3 extends over 13 amino acids. Germline assignment: CDR1 ENHRY and CDR2 SYGVKD.

A remark on this clone: The DNA ends 1 residue before the CDR3 does, and the rest of the CDR3 is filled in from the germline J gene. This chain links TRBV6-1 with TRBJ1-2; D remains unclear. The CDR3 is made up of 13 amino acids. Trimming removed 0 bases from V and 6 bases from J, with 8 bases in between. Germline CDR1 is MNHNS and CDR2 is SASEGT. The CDR3 DNA, read in part, is TGTGCCAGCAGTGAAGCGCGGAACCATGGCTACACC. Translation gives CASSEARNHGYT. The full CDR3 protein reads CASSEARNHGYTF.

The gene calls are TRBV15 and TRBJ2-3; a weak D match, TRBD2 (7 bases). Germline loops: CDR1 LNHNV, CDR2 YYDKDF (reference sequence). The CDR3 spans 17 residues. V was pared by 0 bases and J by 1 base, with 14 bases between. The CDR3 loop is CATSRDGGAGGTDTQYF. CDR3 nucleotide sequence: TGTGCCACCAGCAGAGATGGGGGGGCAGGAGGCACAGATACGCAGTATTTT.

This clone is medium-sized within its sample. The gene calls are TRBV6-8 and TRBJ2-1, with unresolved D. The CDR3 is 13 amino acids. Germline V gene sequence: CDR1 MNHGY, CDR2 SAAAGT. With 2 bases removed from V and 4 bases from J, the gap between germline ends came to 6 bases. CDR3 region: CASSYEDYNEQFF. The CDR3 DNA reads as TGTGCCAGCAGTTACGAGGATTACAATGAGCAGTTCTTC.

This clone was seen more than once but under ten times. The chain uses TRBV11-3 and TRBJ1-1, with 7 positions matching TRBD1. With V trimmed by 5 bases and J by 0 bases, 15 bases remained unmatched. Per germline, CDR1 SGHNT and CDR2 YENEEA. The CDR3 extends over 18 amino acids. CDR3 in amino acids: CASSPRTGGVNLNTEAFF. Written as DNA, the CDR3 is TGTGCCAGCAGCCCGCGGACAGGTGGGGTTAATTTGAACACTGAAGCTTTCTTT.

This clone was counted a few times. J is TRBJ1-4 and V is TRBV28; D uncertain. Germline assignment: CDR1 MDHEN and CDR2 SYDVKM. The CDR3 runs to 14 residues. The germline V and J ends were trimmed by 2 bases and 0 bases, with 4 bases remaining between them. Here the CDR3 reads CASSLPATNEKLFF. The DNA for the CDR3 is TGTGCCAGCAGTTTACCTGCAACTAATGAAAAACTGTTTTTT.

This chain uses TRBV25-1 with TRBJ1-4; possibly TRBD1 for D (6 bases). This CDR3 has 14 amino acids. V was pared by 3 bases and J by 8 bases, with 13 bases between. Germline CDR1 is MGHDK and CDR2 is SYGVNS. In DNA form, the CDR3 reads TGTGCCAGCAGTGAGAGGGGGTATGGGGAAAAACTGTTTTTT. This translates into CASSERGYGEKLFF.

The J gene is TRBJ1-5, the V gene TRBV19; 9 nucleotides line up with TRBD1. The CDR3 contains 21 residues. V was pared by 4 bases and J by 0 bases, with 19 bases of the junction left unmatched. Germline assignment: CDR1 LNHDA and CDR2 SQIVND (reference sequence). The CDR3 spells CASSTQPRTGQGLYSNQPQHF. CDR3 DNA sequence: TGTGCCAGTAGTACCCAACCTCGAACGGGACAGGGACTTTATAGCAATCAGCCCCAGCATTTT.

This clone was seen a few times. This rearrangement joins TRBV4-1 to TRBJ1-2; D gene uncertain. The germline CDR1 and CDR2 sequences are MGHRA and YSYEKL. The germline V and J ends were trimmed by 4 bases and 2 bases, with 14 bases remaining between them. This CDR3 region has 15 residues. CDR3 sequence: CASSLATGENYGYTF. In DNA, the CDR3 is TGCGCCAGCAGCCTTGCAACCGGGGAGAACTATGGCTACACCTTC.

This clone has just a few counts. The rearrangement links TRBV28 to TRBJ1-1, with D possibly matching TRBD1 (5 bases). Trimming took 4 bases from V and 4 from J, leaving 13 bases between them. There are 14 residues in the CDR3. Germline values: CDR1 MDHEN, CDR2 SYDVKM. This CDR3 is CASSSLSGGTEAFF. Here the CDR3 DNA reads TGTGCCAGCAGTTCTCTCTCCGGGGGCACTGAAGCTTTCTTT.

V gene TRBV19 combines with J gene TRBJ2-6, with 8 bases lining up with TRBD2. This CDR3 has 18 amino acids. Trimming at V came to 7 bases and at J to 2 bases, leaving 13 bases not matched to a gene. Looked up from germline, CDR1 is LNHDA and CDR2 is SQIVND (reference sequence). The CDR3 DNA is TGTGCCAGTATGGGTCTAGCGGGTTCTGGTCCTGGGGCCAACGTCCTGACTTTC. Encoded protein: CASMGLAGSGPGANVLTF.

This clone occurred a few times. J is TRBJ2-6 and V is TRBV9, with 8 bases fitting TRBD1. V dropped 5 bases and J dropped 3; count of bases not matched to a gene: 10. Germline CDR1 is SGDLS and CDR2 is YYNGEE. The length of the CDR3 is 17 residues. This chain's CDR3 is CASSERTGTRGANVLTF. The CDR3 DNA follows: TGTGCCAGCAGTGAAAGGACAGGGACCCGTGGGGCCAACGTCCTGACTTTC. The whole variable domain, filled in from reference TRBV9 and TRBJ2-6, reads DSGVTQTPKHLITATGQRVTLRCSPRSGDLSVYWYQQSLDQGLQFLIQYYNGEERAKGNILERFSAQQFPDLHSELNLSSLELGDSALYFCASSERTGTRGANVLTFGAGSRLTVL.

The chain employs TRBV19 and TRBJ2-5; 11 bases match TRBD2. The J segment lost 4 bases and the V segment lost 5 bases, leaving 9 bases of the junction unmatched. The CDR3 sequence is 16 residues long. From germline, CDR1 is LNHDA and CDR2 SQIVND (reference sequence). For the CDR3, the DNA is TGTGCCAGTAGTGGGCGACTTAGCGGGAGGGCAGAGACCCAGTACTTC. Protein product: CASSGRLSGRAETQYF.

There are a few counts of this clone. The J gene is TRBJ2-1, the V gene TRBV11-3; tentative D call: TRBD2 (6 bases). The CDR3 covers 15 residues. Germline CDR1 SGHNT, CDR2 YENEEA. The germline V and J ends were trimmed by 5 bases and 5 bases, with 16 bases remaining between them. CDR3 nucleotide sequence: TGTGCCAGCAGCCTCTTCCGTGGGGAGGACAATGAGCAGTTCTTC. Translating gives CASSLFRGEDNEQFF.

The chain employs TRBV19 and TRBJ1-5, with D perhaps matching TRBD1 (5 bases). Between the trimmed V and J ends, which lost 2 bases and 2 bases, there was a span of 7 bases. Germline CDR1 reads LNHDA; CDR2 reads SQIVND (reference sequence). This CDR3 contains 14 residues. CDR3 bases: TGTGCCAGTAGTATATGGGGGGGCAATCAGCCCCAGCATTTT. This translates into CASSIWGGNQPQHF. Drawing the rest from reference TRBV19 and TRBJ1-5, the complete variable domain is DGGITQSPKYLFRKEGQNVTLSCEQNLNHDAMYWYRQDPGQGLRLIYYSQIVNDFQKGDIAEGYSVSREKKESFPLTVTSAQKNPTAFYLCASSIWGGNQPQHFGDGTRLSIL.

This clone has more than one count but fewer than ten. The chain has TRBV7-5 and TRBJ1-5; TRBD1 is taken as the D call from the table, unchecked against the DNA. TRBV7-5 is noted as a pseudogene. This CDR3 spans 14 amino acids. The CDR3 DNA sequence: TGTGCCAGCAGCTTAGAGACAGACAATCAGCCCCAGCATTTT. Translation gives CASSLETDNQPQHF.

The gene calls are TRBV4-1 and TRBJ1-4, with 9 positions matching TRBD1. The germline CDR1 and CDR2 sequences are MGHRA and YSYEKL. The CDR3 is made up of 19 amino acids. Trimming at V came to 4 bases and at J to 0 bases, leaving 12 bases not matched to a gene. The CDR3 loop is CASSPKDGQGKATNEKLFF. The CDR3 nucleotides are TGCGCCAGCAGCCCGAAAGATGGACAGGGGAAGGCAACTAATGAAAAACTGTTTTTT.

The rearrangement joins TRBV7-5 to TRBJ2-7; the D segment call TRBD2 is taken from the table without a DNA check. TRBV7-5 is flagged as a pseudogene. The CDR3 is 15 amino acids. The CDR3 bases are TGTGCCAGCAGCCAGACTGGCGGGGGGTTGAGGGAGCAGTACTTC. Translation gives CASSQTGGGLREQYF.

This rearrangement joins TRBV30 to TRBJ1-6; possibly TRBD1 for D (6 bases). This CDR3 spans 13 amino acids. Germline-derived CDR1 and CDR2 are GTSNPN and SVGIG (reference sequence). V was trimmed by 3 bases and J by 7 bases, leaving 10 bases between them. The CDR3 spells CAWRNRDNSPLHF. DNA for the CDR3: TGTGCCTGGAGAAACAGGGACAATTCACCCCTCCACTTT. Full variable domain (outside the CDR3, taken from reference TRBV30 and TRBJ1-6): SQTIHQWPATLVQPVGSPLSLECTVEGTSNPNLYWYRQAAGRGLQLLFYSVGIGQISSEVPQNLSASRPQDRQFILSSKKLLLSDSGFYLCAWRNRDNSPLHFGNGTRLTVT.

The sample holds a few counts of this clone. The chain combines TRBV11-3 with TRBJ1-2; D unresolved. CDR1 SGHNT and CDR2 YENEEA come from the germline V gene. The length of the CDR3 is 15 residues. The ends were cut back, 0 bases at V and 4 bases at J, with 12 bases in the middle. For the CDR3, the DNA is TGTGCCAGCAGCTTAGAGGACGGCCACCTCTATGGCTACACCTTC. Its translation is CASSLEDGHLYGYTF.

The chain employs TRBV6-8 and TRBJ2-1, with 13 bases that match TRBD2. V shed 8 bases, J shed 3 bases, and the junction held 7 bases outside the gene matches. Germline V CDR1 and CDR2: MNHGY, SAAAGT. The CDR3 has 16 amino acids. The CDR3 DNA sequence: TGTGCCAGCCGCCGGACTAGCGGGAGCCACTACAATGAGCAGTTCTTC. Residues: CASRRTSGSHYNEQFF.

This clone was counted only a few times. The rearrangement joins TRBV9 to TRBJ1-1; D gene uncertain. Per the germline V gene, CDR1 is SGDLS and CDR2 is YYNGEE. V lost 5 bases and J 2 bases, leaving 10 bases between the germline ends. This CDR3 has 13 residues. DNA for the CDR3: TGTGCCAGCAGTGATGCGGCAAACACTGAAGCTTTCTTT. It codes for CASSDAANTEAFF.

The chain has TRBV19 and TRBJ2-2; unclear D gene. Per the germline V gene, CDR1 is LNHDA and CDR2 is SQIVND (reference sequence). The V end lost 7 bases, the J end lost 7 bases, and 7 bases lay between the germline ends. This CDR3 is built from 11 residues. The CDR3 DNA follows: TGTGCCAGTATCTGGGTCGGGGAGCTGTTTTTT. It encodes CASIWVGELFF.

A few counts support this clone. This chain uses TRBV6-8 with TRBJ1-2, with a weak D call TRBD1 (6 bases). V lost 5 bases and J lost 4, with 11 bases in between. This CDR3 spans 13 amino acids. The germline gives CDR1 MNHGY, CDR2 SAAAGT. The CDR3 DNA reads TGTGCCAGCAGTAATGACAGGATCTATGGCTACACCTTC. Its translation is CASSNDRIYGYTF.

CDR3 loop: CASSLRVRNEQFF. In DNA form, the CDR3 reads TGTGCCAGCAGTCTCAGGGTGAGGAATGAGCAGTTCTTC. J is TRBJ2-1 and V is TRBV2, with D perhaps matching TRBD1 (5 bases). Germline lookup yields CDR1 SNHLY and CDR2 FYNNEI. V lost 5 bases, J lost 7 bases, and 12 bases lay in between. This CDR3 comprises 13 residues.